This entry describes one TCR beta chain. The sample comes from a study of blood T cell repertoires in COVID-19. Across the study: Donors in the United States, Italy and Spain gave samples during acute or convalescent COVID-19. PBMCs, B-cell-depleted T cells, or T cells were the source of the cDNA or gDNA that made up the material.

Source study methods: Estimation of nucleated cell counts relied on the amplification of reference gene primers. The table came from immunoSEQ multiplex PCR; TCRdb's copy has only in-frame clones and leaves some out. V and J calls plus clone size are reproduced from that table; the DNA served to infer D and trimming. The sample includes tens of thousands of clones, 79% of them seen just once. Germline V CDR1 and CDR2: SEHNR, FQNEAQ (reference sequence). V lost 2 bases, J lost 6 bases, and 10 bases lay in between. The CDR3 extends over 13 amino acids. Sequences were obtained from peripheral blood. This chain joins TRBV7-9 and TRBJ1-2, with a weak D call TRBD1 (5 bases). The sequence was obtained from a human donor in a cohort sampled during active COVID-19. CDR3 protein: CASSLSQGDGYTF. Here the CDR3 DNA reads TGTGCCAGCAGCTTATCCCAGGGTGATGGCTACACCTTC.